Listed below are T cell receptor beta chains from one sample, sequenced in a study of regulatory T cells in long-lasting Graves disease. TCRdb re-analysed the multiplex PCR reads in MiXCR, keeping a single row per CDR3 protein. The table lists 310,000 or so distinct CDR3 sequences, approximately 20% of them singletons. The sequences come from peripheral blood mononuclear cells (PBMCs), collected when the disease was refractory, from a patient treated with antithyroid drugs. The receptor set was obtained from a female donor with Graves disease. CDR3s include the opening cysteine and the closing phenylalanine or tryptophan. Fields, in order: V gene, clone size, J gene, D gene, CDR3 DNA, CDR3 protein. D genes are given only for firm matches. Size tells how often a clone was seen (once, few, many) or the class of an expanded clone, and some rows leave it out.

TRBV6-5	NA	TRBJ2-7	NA	TGTGCCAGCAGTTGGGCAGGGGCCTACGAGCAGTACTTC	CASSWAGAYEQYF
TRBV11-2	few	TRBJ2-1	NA	TGTGCCAGCAGCGGCAGAAGCTCCTACAATGAGCAGTTCTTC	CASSGRSSYNEQFF
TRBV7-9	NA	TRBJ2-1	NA	TGTGCCAGCAGCACCTGGTGGGGAGGAGAATACAATGAGCAGTTCTTC	CASSTWWGGEYNEQFF
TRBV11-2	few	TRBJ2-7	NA	TGTGCCAGCAAAGCGGGTCATAACTCCTACGGGCAGTACTTC	CASKAGHNSYGQYF
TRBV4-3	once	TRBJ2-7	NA	TGCGCCAGCAGCCAAGATCGGACTATCCCGGAATACGAGCAGTACTTC	CASSQDRTIPEYEQYF
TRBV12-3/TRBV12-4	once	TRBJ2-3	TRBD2	TGTGCCAGCAGTTTAGCCCTAGCGGGACCCCACACAGATACGCAGTATTTT	CASSLALAGPHTDTQYF
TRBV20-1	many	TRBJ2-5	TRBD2	TGCAGTGCTAGGCCCTGGACTAGCGGAGGGGAGACCCAGTACTTC	CSARPWTSGGETQYF
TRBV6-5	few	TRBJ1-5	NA	TGTGCCAGCAGTTACTTCTCAGGGGTATTGGGTCAGCCCCAGCATTTT	CASSYFSGVLGQPQHF
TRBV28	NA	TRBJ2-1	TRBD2	TGTGCCAGCAGTTTGGGACTAGCGGGATATGAGCAGTTCTTC	CASSLGLAGYEQFF
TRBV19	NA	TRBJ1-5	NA	TGTGCCAGTAGTATAGATCAGGGCAATCAGCCCCAGCATTTT	CASSIDQGNQPQHF
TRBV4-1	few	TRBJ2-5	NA	TGCGCCAGCAGCCATCCCCCGGGACGAATAAAGGGGGGGGAGACCCAGTACTTC	CASSHPPGRIKGGETQYF
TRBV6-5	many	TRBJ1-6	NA	TGTGCCAGCAGTTACGAGAAGACGGGATCACCCCTCCACTTT	CASSYEKTGSPLHF